This TCR beta chain was captured in a study of shared T cell receptors in the human thymus (dated by TCRdb to the early 2020s). Turning to the overall study: The study examined how self-reactive, shared T-cell receptor alpha chains are generated in the human thymus.

The protocol used for the library was the immunoSEQ multiplex PCR assay. TCRdb mirrors the immuneACCESS table, restricted to in-frame sequences. Some clones are absent from its copies; in checked studies, under half trace to an unresolved V gene, and the reason for the others is unknown. Within this sample are 600,000 to 900,000 clones, with 70% to 90% of them counted one time only. The ten largest clones add up to around 0.0099% of the sample. Turning to this clone: The antigen it binds to is not known. Per-nucleotide qualities are absent, and no much larger clonotype sits a single base away.

The germline V gene sets CDR1 to SGHRS and CDR2 to YFSETQ. The CDR3 runs 14 amino acids, cysteine and phenylalanine included. Left in the record is the CDR3 DNA by itself, 42 bases read in frame from the first base. Between the V and J ends, shortened by 1 base and 7 bases respectively, the junction contains 12 bases. The sample was also linked to a second study, of human thymus T cells. From the second report: In Finland, the donors were immunologically healthy infants who were having open corrective cardiac surgery for congenital heart defects. The thymus tissue came from surgical resects taken out during corrective cardiac surgery. Usage of V and J gene segments appeared to be biased in both the thymic and the peripheral blood repertoires. According to the related research, thymic TCR repertoires were highly overlapping among unrelated individuals. The study described the TCR alpha and beta repertoires in fewer than 10 infant thymus samples and four matching peripheral blood samples. The infant donors were about 7 to 250 days old, and the cohort included roughly six males and two females. Thymocytes were released mechanically from tissue and stored at -70 °C as pellets of 10-30 million cells. A QIAsymphony instrument was used to extract genomic DNA from frozen cell pellets. TCRB and TCRAD loci were amplified from a standardized quantity of quality-controlled genomic DNA using the immunoSEQ multiplex PCR assay. The amplicons spanned the V(D)J region and were long enough to cover the CDR3 and allow V and J genes to be identified. Amplicon sequencing was performed on an Illumina platform through the commercial immunoSEQ service. Corrections for primer bias and sequencing errors followed previously described methods, while TCRAD and TCRB definitions were based on the IMGT database. immunoSEQ Analyzer 3.0 and VDJTools were used for repertoire analysis, which covered basic statistics, V/J segment usage, diversity estimates, rarefaction and pairwise overlap. To estimate diversity, the Chao1, ChaoE, Efron-Thisted, Shannon and inverse Simpson indices were applied, and diversity was also estimated on datasets down-sampled to the smallest sample. Repertoire overlap was assessed by strict matching of CDR3 nucleotide sequence, V gene and J gene, and clustering was done by Jaccard-based multidimensional scaling. On average, thymus samples gave about 810,000 unique TCRB clonotypes, whereas blood samples gave about 92,000.

This chain joins TRBV5-1 to TRBJ1-5, with TRBD1 tentatively as D gene (5 bases match). This TCR was recovered from a girl in the first two years of life with a congenital heart defect. Donor details come from another sample of the same person, matched by shared clones. Sequenced material: thymocytes. CDR3 loop: CASSLSGAGQPQHF. Here is the DNA: TGCGCCAGCAGCTTGAGTGGGGCGGGGCAGCCCCAGCATTTT. Reference TRBV5-1 and TRBJ1-5 proteins supply the regions before and after the CDR3; the full variable domain is: KAGVTQTPRYLIKTRGQQVTLSCSPISGHRSVSWYQQTPGQGLQFLFEYFSETQRNKGNFPGRFSGRQFSNSRSEMNVSTLELGDSALYLCASSLSGAGQPQHFGDGTRLSIL.